The present TCR beta chain was sequenced within a study of long-term antiretroviral therapy in people with HIV. General study results and limits: Diversity went up after ART and still fell short of transplant donor controls.

Everyone in the study who had HIV was treated in the United States. Researchers ran immunoSEQ v3.0 at survey level. Generated by immunoSEQ multiplex PCR, the TCRdb table keeps only in-frame clones and is missing some. This sample has 15,000 to 20,000 clones, with around three quarters found just once. Note on this clone: Its antigen remains unidentified.

This material consisted of unsorted PBMCs, taken 2.2 years after starting antiretroviral therapy. The sequence came from a man aged 45-65 years with HIV.

In DNA form, the CDR3 reads TGTGCCAGCAGCTTAAGGACAGGGCAAGAGACCCAGTACTTC. Encoded protein: CASSLRTGQETQYF. J is TRBJ2-5 and V is TRBV7-2; 8 bases line up with TRBD1. Germline V gene data show CDR1 as SGHTA and CDR2 as FQGNSA. The CDR3 consists of 14 residues. V gave up 2 bases and J gave up 2 bases; unmatched junction bases: 1.